A single T cell receptor (beta chain) is shown here with its context. The antigen remains undetermined. Read coverage stops 3 residues before the CDR3 terminus; the germline J gene supplies the remainder. This sample stems from a study of T cells in women clearing cervical HPV infection. Study as a whole: Case blood drawn at lesion detection; control blood after infection cleared. Cases' blood sampling followed lesion detection by median around 23 weeks (90 to 200). Study-level findings and limits: TRBV6-7 relative abundance averaged roughly 0.1% in cases and approximately 0.15% in controls. Unknown T-cell numbers per sample may underlie the richness differences.

The germline V gene encodes CDR1 DFQATT and CDR2 SNEGSKA (reference sequence). The CDR3 is 15 residues long. Trimming removed 0 bases at V and 2 bases at J, with 13 bases between. Assay: immunoSEQ multiplex PCR; the TCRdb copy retains only in-frame clones and omits some. The specimen's table records about 30,000 clones. The sequenced material came from blood buffy coat. The V call is TRBV20-1, the J call TRBJ1-1; maybe TRBD1 (5 bases). The receptor was derived from a woman aged 18-70 years with a cervical HPV16 infection that either progressed to CIN3+ or cleared (not recorded which). The covered CDR3 bases are TGCAGTGCTAGAGATTGGGGCAGTGAAAACACTGAA. Encoded protein: CSARDWGSENTE. The complete CDR3 protein is CSARDWGSENTEAFF.